This TCR beta chain stems from a study of blood T cell repertoires in COVID-19. At the level of the study: Nucleic acid was either cDNA or gDNA, and it came from T cells, B-cell-depleted T cells, or PBMCs.

Original processing methods: Reference gene primer amplification yielded estimated nucleated cell counts. TCRdb's copy holds only in-frame clones and misses some; the assay was immunoSEQ multiplex PCR. That table gives V, J and clone size, and the DNA gave D and trimming. Of under 200,000 clones listed, around four fifths are singletons. The V gene end was trimmed by 3 bases and the J gene end by 5 bases; junction bases not matched to a gene: 1. There are 12 residues in the CDR3. Germline-derived CDR1 and CDR2 are SGHRS and YFSETQ. The chain recombines TRBV5-1 with TRBJ1-1, with 7 bases aligning to TRBD1. Source material: peripheral blood. This TCR was sampled from a middle-aged woman with acute or convalescent COVID-19. CDR3 protein: CASSSQGTEAFF. CDR3 bases: TGCGCCAGCAGCTCACAGGGGACTGAAGCTTTCTTT.